This TCR beta chain was documented in a study of metastatic and nonmetastatic thyroid tumors. TCRdb reassembled clones from the PCR reads with MiXCR. The sample comprises about 13,000 clones, approximately 24% of which are singletons, and roughly three fifths rests with the top ten. Patients underwent thyroid surgery, and none had received any treatment before it. Sequenced input: blood. The receptor was derived from a male donor with papillary thyroid cancer or a benign thyroid nodule (not recorded which). Some clones in this sample may be carry-over from other donors' samples.

CDR3 in DNA: TGTGCCGCCCTGCAGGCGAATAATTCACCCCTCCACTTT. Its translation: CAALQANNSPLHF. This chain connects TRBV6-1 to TRBJ1-6; the D is unclear. With 11 bases removed from V and 5 bases from J, the gap between germline ends came to 13 bases. The CDR3 consists of 13 residues. Looked up from germline, CDR1 is MNHNS and CDR2 is SASEGT.